There are a few counts of the clone carrying this TCR beta chain. Its antigen is still unknown. These data come from a study of T cells in Graves' hyperthyroidism and ophthalmopathy. Study-level results: Ophthalmopathy was distinguished from stable hyperthyroidism by 13 V-J signatures.

The investigators amplified TCR beta CDR3 regions from RNA transcripts. TCR CDR3 regions were first amplified by RT-PCR with HTBI primers. TCRdb re-analysed the multiplex PCR reads in MiXCR, keeping a single row per CDR3 protein. The profile covers more than 350,000 distinct CDR3 sequences, with 15% appearing a single time and approximately 19% taken by the ten largest. Germline CDR1 SGHTA, CDR2 FQGTGA. The CDR3 has 14 residues. Deletions cut 4 bases from V and 5 bases from J, with 15 bases between. The PBMCs had their origin in 10 ml of fresh peripheral blood. Sequences were obtained from blood. This TCR was recovered from a woman in her fifties or sixties with Graves' ophthalmopathy. J is TRBJ2-7 and V is TRBV7-3; no clear D gene. Here the CDR3 DNA reads TGTGCCAGCAGCTGGAGACCCGGCTCGGACGAGCAGTACTTC. Amino acid sequence: CASSWRPGSDEQYF. Filled out from reference TRBV7-3 and TRBJ2-7, the complete variable domain reads GAGVSQTPSNKVTEKGKYVELRCDPISGHTALYWYRQSLGQGPEFLIYFQGTGAADDSGLPNDRFFAVRPEGSVSTLKIQRTERGDSAVYLCASSWRPGSDEQYFGPGTRLTVT.